This T cell receptor beta chain appears in the sequencing data of a study of CD8 T cells in ankylosing spondylitis. This clonotype occurred a few times. The CDR3 runs to 14 residues. V was clipped by 3 bases and J by 6 bases; unmatched bases: 5. Quantitative barcoded 5'-RACE was used to prepare TCR beta libraries. TCRdb used MiXCR to reprocess the 5' RACE reads, holding one entry per CDR3 protein. The profile shows just under 350,000 distinct CDR3 sequences, roughly 15% of them singletons. The clonotype originates from a male donor with ankylosing spondylitis or in good health (not recorded which). J is TRBJ2-3 and V is TRBV12-3 or TRBV12-4, with 8 bases lining up with TRBD2. The sample comprised blood, either unsorted or a sorted T cell fraction (not recorded which). DNA for the CDR3: TGTGCCAGCAGTTTCGGGACTAGTGTTGATACGCAGTATTTT. Translating it yields CASSFGTSVDTQYF.